This is a list of T cell receptor beta chains from one sample in a study of T-cell memory formation after mild COVID-19. One entry per CDR3 protein, called by TCRdb with MiXCR from the 5' RACE reads. The profile covers 300,000 to 400,000 distinct CDR3 sequences, with around 28% appearing a single time and roughly 13% taken by the ten largest. Sequencing input: PBMCs or a T cell subset sorted from them (not recorded which). The receptors originated from an adult woman who had mild COVID-19 (a few samples of this study predate the infection). Cell type and time point are not known. The CDR3 runs from the conserved cysteine through the conserved F or W. The order of the fields is D gene, J gene, V gene, clone size, CDR3 DNA, CDR3 protein. The D gene is left open where the match is weak. Expanded clones get a size class; other rows say once, few or many, or leave the size out.

>-|TRBJ2-2|TRBV19|few
TGTGCCAGTAGTATACTTCAAGGAGCGTTAACCGGGGAGCTGTTTTTT
CASSILQGALTGELFF
>TRBD2|TRBJ2-3|TRBV27|few
TGTGCCAGCAGTTCCCTAGCGGGGGTTGAGGGAGATACGCAGTATTTT
CASSSLAGVEGDTQYF
>-|TRBJ2-5|TRBV5-1|-
TGCGCCAGCAGCCGCACAAGGACGGGGCTAGAGACCCAGTACTTC
CASSRTRTGLETQYF
>-|TRBJ2-5|TRBV12-3/TRBV12-4|few
TGTGCCAGCTGGAGGGCAGGGAGAGGCGAGACCCAGTACTTC
CASWRAGRGETQYF
>TRBD2|TRBJ2-1|TRBV6-5|few
TGTGCCAGCAGTGAGGAAGCGGGGGAGGAATATGAGCAGTTCTTC
CASSEEAGEEYEQFF
>-|TRBJ1-1|TRBV12-3/TRBV12-4|-
TGTGCCAGCAGTTTATTTCGGGTTTTCTTT
CASSLFRVFF
>-|TRBJ2-1|TRBV3-1|-
TGTGCCAGCAGCCAAGATTACGACAATGAGCAGTTCTTC
CASSQDYDNEQFF
>-|TRBJ1-4|TRBV30|few
TGTGCCTGGAGTGAAGGGGCCGCGTGGCTGTTTTTT
CAWSEGAAWLFF
>-|TRBJ2-7|TRBV20-1|few
TGCAGTGCTACCGTAGGGATTTACGAGCAGTACTTC
CSATVGIYEQYF
>-|TRBJ1-2|TRBV6-6|few
TGTGCCAGCAGTTACAGGGGAGGGATCGACGGCTACACCTTC
CASSYRGGIDGYTF
>TRBD1|TRBJ2-7|TRBV6-5|-
TGTGCCAGCAGTTCAGGACAGGGGGCTTACTACGAGCAGTACTTC
CASSSGQGAYYEQYF
>-|TRBJ2-3|TRBV3-1|-
TGTGCCAGCAGCCTCCCGACTATCACAGATACGCAGTATTTT
CASSLPTITDTQYF
>-|TRBJ2-3|TRBV3-1|-
TGTGCCAGCAGCCAAGATATGGCCCCGCGGGATACGCAGTATTTT
CASSQDMAPRDTQYF
>-|TRBJ1-1|TRBV6-1|few
TGTGCCAGCAGCGCCGCACAGGGGAACACTGAAGCTTTCTTT
CASSAAQGNTEAFF
>-|TRBJ1-1|TRBV19|-
TGTGCCAGTAGGACAGGCGGCACTGAAGCTTTCTTT
CASRTGGTEAFF
>-|TRBJ1-5|TRBV9|-
TGTGCCAGCAGCACGACCGAGTGGCAGCCCCAGCATTTT
CASSTTEWQPQHF
>-|TRBJ1-5|TRBV30|-
TGTGCCTGGAGTGACTCGGGGAAAGGAGGCGCACCCCAGCATTTT
CAWSDSGKGGAPQHF
>TRBD2|TRBJ2-7|TRBV13|-
TGTGCCAGCACCTCCCGGAGCGGGGGGGCAGACGAGCAGTACTTC
CASTSRSGGADEQYF
>TRBD2|TRBJ2-1|TRBV5-1|-
TGCGCCAGCAGCGAGGGACTAGCGGGAGGGCCCAGCAATGAGCAGTTCTTC
CASSEGLAGGPSNEQFF
>TRBD2|TRBJ2-1|TRBV12-3/TRBV12-4|-
TGTGCCAGCAGTGCGGGACTACCGAATGAGCAGTTCTTC
CASSAGLPNEQFF
>-|TRBJ2-7|TRBV25-1|many
TGTGCCGGCTACGAGCAGTACTTC
CAGYEQYF
>-|TRBJ2-7|TRBV5-1|-
TGCGCCAGCAGCTTGGATGCGCGACAGCAGATGCAGCAGTACTTC
CASSLDARQQMQQYF
>-|TRBJ2-7|TRBV12-3/TRBV12-4|-
TGTGCCAGCAGTTTAAACTCTGCAGGTGAGCAGTACTTC
CASSLNSAGEQYF
>-|TRBJ2-7|TRBV18|-
TGTGCCAGCTCACTCGACAGGGGAGGGGGTTTGCACGAGCAGTACTTC
CASSLDRGGGLHEQYF
>-|TRBJ1-1|TRBV7-9|-
TGTGCCAGCAGCTCCAACAGGTGGAACACTGAAGCTTTCTTT
CASSSNRWNTEAFF
>TRBD1|TRBJ2-7|TRBV7-2|few
TGTGCCAGCAGCTTAGTGTTTGGACAGGGGCTCGGCGAGCAGTACTTC
CASSLVFGQGLGEQYF
>TRBD1|TRBJ1-1|TRBV7-9|-
TGTGCCAGCAGCCCAAGGGGGCATTACACTGAAGCTTTCTTT
CASSPRGHYTEAFF
>-|TRBJ2-1|TRBV29-1|many
TGCAGCGTTGTAAGCTACAATGAGCAGTTCTTC
CSVVSYNEQFF
>-|TRBJ2-3|TRBV7-9|-
TGTGCCAGCAGCTCCCGGGGGGCCGTTCTGGGGACGCAGTATTTT
CASSSRGAVLGTQYF
>-|TRBJ2-2|TRBV7-3|few
TGTGCCAGCAGCTTATCGACAGCGATTACCGGGGAGCTGTTTTTT
CASSLSTAITGELFF
>-|TRBJ2-1|TRBV15|-
TGTGCCACCAGCAGAGACCCTAAAGGCCAGGGGCAGTTCTTC
CATSRDPKGQGQFF
>-|TRBJ1-3|TRBV21-1|once
TGTGCCAGCAGTCTTCCGCATGGAAACACCATATATTTT
CASSLPHGNTIYF
>TRBD2|TRBJ2-5|TRBV9|-
TGTGCCAGCAGCATGAGCGGGAGGGACCAAGAGACCCAGTACTTC
CASSMSGRDQETQYF
>-|TRBJ2-3|TRBV7-3|many
TGTGCCAGTAGCGACAATCTAGGGGGAGGAACAGATACGCAGTATTTT
CASSDNLGGGTDTQYF
>-|TRBJ2-3|TRBV6-5|few
TGTGCCAGCAGTGACCGGGGCCCCACAGATACGCAGTATTTT
CASSDRGPTDTQYF
>-|TRBJ2-7|TRBV20-1|-
TGCAGTGCTAGAGATTCAGGGGGACTTGCCTCCTACGAGCAGTACTTC
CSARDSGGLASYEQYF
>-|TRBJ1-5|TRBV18|-
TGTGCCAGCTCACCACCGGTAGGCTCCGGGACGGGCAATCAGCCCCAGCATTTT
CASSPPVGSGTGNQPQHF
>-|TRBJ1-1|TRBV27|-
TGTGCCAGCAGTTTAATGGGGGGGACTGAAGCTTTCTTT
CASSLMGGTEAFF
>-|TRBJ2-7|TRBV5-5|-
TGTGCCAGCAGCTTAGAGGGACGGTACACCTACGAGCAGTACTTC
CASSLEGRYTYEQYF
>-|TRBJ1-1|TRBV6-5|-
TGTGCCAGCAGTTCGCCAGGATTGAACACTGAAGCTTTCTTT
CASSSPGLNTEAFF
>TRBD2|TRBJ2-3|TRBV20-1|once
TGCAGTGCTAGGGACGGACTAGCGGGCACAGATACGCAGTATTTT
CSARDGLAGTDTQYF
>-|TRBJ2-1|TRBV29-1|few
TGCAGCAGTCAGTCTTACAATGAGCAGTTCTTC
CSSQSYNEQFF
>TRBD1|TRBJ2-3|TRBV7-2|many
TGTGCCAGCAGTGCAACGCCCAGGGGGACAGATACGCAGTATTTT
CASSATPRGTDTQYF
>-|TRBJ1-1|TRBV3-1|few
TGTGCCAGCAGCCAAGAGCTTTTGAACACTGAAGCTTTCTTT
CASSQELLNTEAFF
>-|TRBJ1-5|TRBV12-3/TRBV12-4|few
TGTGCCAGCAGTTCAGGGAGGATCGCGCGGTTTGGCAATCAGCCCCAGCATTTT
CASSSGRIARFGNQPQHF
>TRBD2|TRBJ2-6|TRBV12-3/TRBV12-4|-
TGTGCCAGCAGTTATGGACGGGGGGGGACAGGGGCCAACGTCCTGACTTTC
CASSYGRGGTGANVLTF
>TRBD2|TRBJ2-1|TRBV7-2|-
TGTGCCAGCAGCGCCCGCCTAGCGGGGGGGCGGAATGAGCAGTTCTTC
CASSARLAGGRNEQFF
>-|TRBJ2-2|TRBV5-1|many
TGCGCCAGCAGCCCTGGACAGACTGGCACCGGGGAGCTGTTTTTT
CASSPGQTGTGELFF
>-|TRBJ2-3|TRBV9|-
TGTGCCAGCAGCGTAGGAGGTGCGAAAGAGGCTACGCAGTATTTT
CASSVGGAKEATQYF
>-|TRBJ1-1|TRBV12-3/TRBV12-4|-
TGTGCCAGTAGCCCTTGGACAGTGGGGAACACTGAAGCTTTCTTT
CASSPWTVGNTEAFF
>-|TRBJ2-7|TRBV20-1|-
TGCAGTGCTGCCCGGACTGGGACCTACGAGCAGTACTTC
CSAARTGTYEQYF
>-|TRBJ1-5|TRBV19|few
TGTGCCAGTAGCCAGTACCCGAGGGTCGATAGCAATCAGCCCCAGCATTTT
CASSQYPRVDSNQPQHF
>-|TRBJ2-7|TRBV7-2|few
TGTGCCAGCAGCTTAGGGGGTGGTGGCCGCTACGAGCAGTACTTC
CASSLGGGGRYEQYF